This T cell receptor (beta chain) was identified in a study of sequential checkpoint blockade in melanoma. Study-level background: Patients were randomized 1:1 to nivolumab-then-ipilimumab or ipilimumab-then-nivolumab first-line. Matched biopsies came pretreatment and at week 13 for about 24 patients.

Treatment in this sample: randomized to nivolumab then ipilimumab (arm A) or the reverse (arm B). Repertoires were generated with immunoSEQ multiplex PCR, while TCRdb's copy carries only in-frame clones and drops some. The data contain 13,000 or so clones, approximately 30% of them singletons. About this clone itself: The antigen is unknown.

Overall study findings and caveats: Rising tumor T-cell fraction and clonality meant about 30 times likelier benefit. For nivolumab-first patients, baseline tumor clonality was associated with response.

The starting material was tumor tissue (inferred from file names), obtained from a patient given nivolumab and ipilimumab in sequence. The receptor was isolated from a human donor with melanoma.

The CDR3 here is CASSYIFGEPKPYEQYF. The CDR3 bases are TGTGCCAGCAGTTACATTTTCGGGGAACCTAAACCCTACGAGCAGTACTTC. The chain couples TRBV6-8 to TRBJ2-7, with D possibly being TRBD2 (5 bases). The CDR3 consists of 17 residues. V was clipped by 2 bases and J by 2 bases, with 19 bases between them. Germline assignment: CDR1 MNHGY and CDR2 SAAAGT.